The source of this T cell receptor (beta chain) is a study of blood T cell repertoires in COVID-19. Study summary: Samples taken during acute and convalescent COVID-19 were collected in the United States, Italy and Spain. The analysed material was cDNA or gDNA that came from T cells, B-cell-depleted T cells, or PBMCs.

Germline V gives CDR1 PRHDT, CDR2 FYEKMQ (reference sequence). The junction had 4 bases not matched to a gene; V was cut back by 1 base and J by 2 bases. The CDR3 consists of 16 residues. Sequencing used immunoSEQ multiplex PCR; TCRdb keeps in-frame clones, though not all of them. The repertoire holds around 150,000 clones, about nine tenths seen once, with 2% to 2.5% in the top ten. The V call is TRBV13, the J call TRBJ2-1, with 8 bases identical to TRBD2. The sequence came from a man aged 45-65 years with active COVID-19. The sequenced material came from peripheral blood. The CDR3 loop is CASSLDGGGPYNEQFF. The CDR3 coding sequence is TGTGCCAGCAGCTTAGACGGCGGGGGGCCCTACAATGAGCAGTTCTTC.